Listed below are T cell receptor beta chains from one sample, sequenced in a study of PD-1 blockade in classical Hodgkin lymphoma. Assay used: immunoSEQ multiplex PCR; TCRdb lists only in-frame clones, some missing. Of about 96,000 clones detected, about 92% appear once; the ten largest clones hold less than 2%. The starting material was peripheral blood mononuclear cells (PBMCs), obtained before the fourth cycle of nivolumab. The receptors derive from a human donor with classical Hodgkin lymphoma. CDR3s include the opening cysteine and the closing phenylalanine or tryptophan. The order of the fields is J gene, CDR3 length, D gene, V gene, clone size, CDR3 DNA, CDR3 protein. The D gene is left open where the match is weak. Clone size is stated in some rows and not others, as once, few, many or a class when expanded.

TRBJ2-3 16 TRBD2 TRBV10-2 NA TGCGCCAGCAGATCGGGACTAGCGGGAGCCACAGATACGCAGTATTTT CASRSGLAGATDTQYF
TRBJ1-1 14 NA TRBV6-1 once TGTGCCAGCCCCATGGGCCCCATGAACACTGAAGCTTTCTTT CASPMGPMNTEAFF
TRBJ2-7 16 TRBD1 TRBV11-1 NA TGTGCCAGCAGCCCACGGACAGGCCGACAAGTCAACGAGCAGTACTTC CASSPRTGRQVNEQYF
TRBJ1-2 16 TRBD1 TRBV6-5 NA TGTGCCAGCAGTTACGTGCGAGGGGGACAGGGGAAAGGCTACACCTTC CASSYVRGGQGKGYTF
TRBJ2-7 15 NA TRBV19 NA TGTGCCAGTACCTATGGGGCCGGTAGCTCCTACGAGCAGTACTTC CASTYGAGSSYEQYF
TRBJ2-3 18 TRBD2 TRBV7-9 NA TGTGCCAGCAGCGGCGGGACTAGCGGGAGCTTACGCACAGATACGCAGTATTTT CASSGGTSGSLRTDTQYF
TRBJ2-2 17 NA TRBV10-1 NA TGCGCCAGCAGTGGAAGGTCGGGACGTATAAACACCGGGGAGCTGTTTTTT CASSGRSGRINTGELFF
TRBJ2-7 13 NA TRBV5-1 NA TGCGCCAGCAGCCGAGAAGGACCTAGCGAGCAGTACTTC CASSREGPSEQYF
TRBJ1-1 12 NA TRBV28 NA TGTGCCAGCAGCCGGGGAGGGACTGAAGCTTTCTTT CASSRGGTEAFF
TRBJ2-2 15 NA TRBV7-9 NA TGTGCCAGCAGCCCGCCCTGGGGCAAAACCGGGGAGCTGTTTTTT CASSPPWGKTGELFF
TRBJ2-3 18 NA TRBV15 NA TGTGCCACCAGCAGAGACTTTTATTCGGGGAACCCCACAGATACGCAGTATTTT CATSRDFYSGNPTDTQYF
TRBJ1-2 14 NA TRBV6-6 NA TGTGCCAGCAGTCCTTTTGGGGGGAACTATGGCTACACCTTC CASSPFGGNYGYTF
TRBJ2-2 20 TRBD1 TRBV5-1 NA TGCGCCAGCAGCATGTGGGGTCGGTCGGTCCGGGACAGAAACACCGGGGAGCTGTTTTTT CASSMWGRSVRDRNTGELFF
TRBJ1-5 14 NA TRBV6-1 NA TGTGCCAGCAGTGAAGACGGTAACTTAGGGCAGAGCTTTTTT CASSEDGNLGQSFF
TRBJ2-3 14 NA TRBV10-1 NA TGCGCCAGCAGTGAGTCCGGACGCAGGAGTACGCAGTATTTT CASSESGRRSTQYF
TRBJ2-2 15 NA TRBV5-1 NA TGCGCCAGCAGCTTGGAACGGACGAACACCGGGGAGCTGTTTTTT CASSLERTNTGELFF
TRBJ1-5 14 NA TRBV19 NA TGTGCCAGTTCCTTTGTCGAGCTCAATCAGCCCCAGCATTTT CASSFVELNQPQHF
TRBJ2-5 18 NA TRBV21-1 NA TGTGCCAGCAGCAAAGGGGGTAAAGGGACAGGGGTCCGTGAGACCCAGTACTTC CASSKGGKGTGVRETQYF
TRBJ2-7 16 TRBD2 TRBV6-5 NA TGTGCCAGCAGTTACTCGATGGCGGGAGGGACCTACGAGCAGTACTTC CASSYSMAGGTYEQYF
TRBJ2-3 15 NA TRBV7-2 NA TGTGCCAGCAGCGCTCCGGGACCCGCCTGGGATACGCAGTATTTT CASSAPGPAWDTQYF
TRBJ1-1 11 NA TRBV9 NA TGTGCCAGCAACGGTGGGGGGAGAGCTTTCTTT CASNGGGRAFF
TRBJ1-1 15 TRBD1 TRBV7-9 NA TGTGCCAGCAGCTTAGAGGGGGCTAGGAACACTGAAGCTTTCTTT CASSLEGARNTEAFF
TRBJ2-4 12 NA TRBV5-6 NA TGTGCCAGCGGACGAGATCGGGGGGCGGGATACTTC CASGRDRGAGYF
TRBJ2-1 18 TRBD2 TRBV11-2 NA TGTGCCAGCACCACGTTAGCTATCTTGCGGGAGGGCGGCTGGGAGCAGTTCTTC CASTTLAILREGGWEQFF
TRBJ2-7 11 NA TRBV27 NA TGTGCCAGCAGTTTAAACGGCGAGCAGTACTTC CASSLNGEQYF
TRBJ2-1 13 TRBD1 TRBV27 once TGTGCCAGCAGTTCAGGACAGGGGAATGAGCAGTTCTTC CASSSGQGNEQFF
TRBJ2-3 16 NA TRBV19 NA TGTGCCAGTAGTAGTGTGCGCGGGGCGAGCACAGATACGCAGTATTTT CASSSVRGASTDTQYF
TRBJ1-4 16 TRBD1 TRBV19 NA TGTGCCAGTAGCCCGGGACAGCGTTTGGCGTCTGAAAAACTGTTTTTT CASSPGQRLASEKLFF
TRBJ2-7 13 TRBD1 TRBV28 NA TGTGCCAGCCGCTTCCATCCAGAGGGACAGGGTATCTTC CASRFHPEGQGIF
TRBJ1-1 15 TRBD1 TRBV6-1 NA TGTGCCAGCAGTGCCAAACAGGGGATAAACACTGAAGCTTTCTTT CASSAKQGINTEAFF
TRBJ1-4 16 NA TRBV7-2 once TGTGCCAGCAGCTTAGCGGGACCCAAGCCGGGAGGAAAACTGTTTTTT CASSLAGPKPGGKLFF
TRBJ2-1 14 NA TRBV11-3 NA TGTGCCAGCAGCTTGGGGTTCTCCTACAATGAGCAGTTCTTC CASSLGFSYNEQFF
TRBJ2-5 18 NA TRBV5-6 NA TGTGCCAGCACCGTTCGTCACAGGGCCGATGGAACGAAAGAGACCCAGTACTTC CASTVRHRADGTKETQYF
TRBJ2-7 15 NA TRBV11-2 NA TGTGCCAGCAGCTTAGATCCCGGGGAGGCCTACGAGCAGTACTTC CASSLDPGEAYEQYF
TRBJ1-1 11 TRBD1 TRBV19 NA TGTGCCAGTAGACAGGGGGTTGAAGCTTTCTTT CASRQGVEAFF
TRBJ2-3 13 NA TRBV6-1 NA TGTGCCAGCGAGGCCGCTTACACAGATACGCAGTATTTT CASEAAYTDTQYF
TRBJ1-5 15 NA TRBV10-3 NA TGTGCCACACGCACGGGACGAGCTAGCAATCAGCCCCAGCATTTT CATRTGRASNQPQHF
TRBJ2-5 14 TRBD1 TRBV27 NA TGTGCCAGCAGACTACGGACAGGGAAAGAGACCCAGTACTTC CASRLRTGKETQYF
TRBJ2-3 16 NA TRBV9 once TGTGCCAGCAGCGTCCTGGGGAGAATGGCCCCAGATACGCAGTATTTT CASSVLGRMAPDTQYF
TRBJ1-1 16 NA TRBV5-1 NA TGCGCCAGCAGCTTGGAGATCGGACAGTTGAACACTGAAGCTTTCTTT CASSLEIGQLNTEAFF
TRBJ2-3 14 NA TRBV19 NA TGTGCCAGTAGTATGGGTCTGGGGAGAGATACGCAGTATTTT CASSMGLGRDTQYF
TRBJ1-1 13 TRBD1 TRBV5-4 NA TGTGCCAGCAGCTTGGCCGGGACAGGGGAAGCTTTCTTT CASSLAGTGEAFF
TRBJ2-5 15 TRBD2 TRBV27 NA TGTGCCAGCAGTCCCGGACTAGCGGCCCAAGAGACCCAGTACTTC CASSPGLAAQETQYF
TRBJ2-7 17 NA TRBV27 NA TGTGCCAGCAGTTCCTCGGCCTCTCCCCTCAATATCTACGAGCAGTACTTC CASSSSASPLNIYEQYF
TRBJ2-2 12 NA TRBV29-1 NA TGCAGCGTTGCTACGGGGACCGGGGAGCTGTTTTTT CSVATGTGELFF
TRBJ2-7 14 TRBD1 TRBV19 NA TGTGCCAGTAGTATACGACAGGGGTTCGACGAGCAGTACTTC CASSIRQGFDEQYF
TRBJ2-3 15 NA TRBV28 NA TGTGCCAGCAGTCAAGGGGCTAGCTCCGGAGATACGCAGTATTTT CASSQGASSGDTQYF